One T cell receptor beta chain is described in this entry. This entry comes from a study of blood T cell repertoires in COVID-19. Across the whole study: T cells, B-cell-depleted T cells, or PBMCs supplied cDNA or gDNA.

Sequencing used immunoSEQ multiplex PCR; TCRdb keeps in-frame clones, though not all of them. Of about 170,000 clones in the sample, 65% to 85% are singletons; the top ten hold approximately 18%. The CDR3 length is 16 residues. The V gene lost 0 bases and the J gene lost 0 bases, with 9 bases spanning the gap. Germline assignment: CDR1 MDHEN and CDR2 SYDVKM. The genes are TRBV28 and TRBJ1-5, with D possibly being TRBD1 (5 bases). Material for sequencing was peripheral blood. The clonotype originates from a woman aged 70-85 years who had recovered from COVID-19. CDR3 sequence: CASSLWDTYSNQPQHF. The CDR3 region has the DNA TGTGCCAGCAGTTTATGGGACACGTATAGCAATCAGCCCCAGCATTTT.